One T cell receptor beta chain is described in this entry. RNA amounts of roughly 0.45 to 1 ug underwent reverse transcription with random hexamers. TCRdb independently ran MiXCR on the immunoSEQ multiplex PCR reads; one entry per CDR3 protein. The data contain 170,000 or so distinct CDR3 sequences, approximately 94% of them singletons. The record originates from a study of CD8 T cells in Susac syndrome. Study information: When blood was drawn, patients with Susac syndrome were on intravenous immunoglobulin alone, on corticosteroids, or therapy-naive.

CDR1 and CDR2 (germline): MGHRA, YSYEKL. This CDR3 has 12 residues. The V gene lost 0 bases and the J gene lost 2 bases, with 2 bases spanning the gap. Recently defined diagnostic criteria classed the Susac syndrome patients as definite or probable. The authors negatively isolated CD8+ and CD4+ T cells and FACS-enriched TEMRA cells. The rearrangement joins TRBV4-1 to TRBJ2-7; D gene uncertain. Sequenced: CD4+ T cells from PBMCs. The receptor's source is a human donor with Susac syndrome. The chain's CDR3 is CASSQDPYEQYF. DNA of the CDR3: TGCGCCAGCAGCCAAGACCCCTACGAGCAGTACTTC.